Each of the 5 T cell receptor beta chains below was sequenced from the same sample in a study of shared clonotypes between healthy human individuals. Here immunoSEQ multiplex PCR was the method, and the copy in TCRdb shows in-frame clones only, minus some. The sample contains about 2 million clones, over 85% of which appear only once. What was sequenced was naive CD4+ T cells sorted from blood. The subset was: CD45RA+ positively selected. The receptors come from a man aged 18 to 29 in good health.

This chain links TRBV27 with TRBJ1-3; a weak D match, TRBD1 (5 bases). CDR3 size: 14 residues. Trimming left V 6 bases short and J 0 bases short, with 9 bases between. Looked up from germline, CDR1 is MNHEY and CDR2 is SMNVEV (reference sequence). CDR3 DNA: TGTGCCAGCAGACGGACAAGCTCTGGAAACACCATATATTTT. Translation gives CASRRTSSGNTIYF.

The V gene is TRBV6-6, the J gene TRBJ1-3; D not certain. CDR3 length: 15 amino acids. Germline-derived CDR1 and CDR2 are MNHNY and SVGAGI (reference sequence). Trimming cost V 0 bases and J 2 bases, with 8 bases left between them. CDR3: CASSYSETAGNTIYF. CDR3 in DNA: TGTGCCAGCAGTTACTCAGAGACGGCTGGAAACACCATATATTTT.

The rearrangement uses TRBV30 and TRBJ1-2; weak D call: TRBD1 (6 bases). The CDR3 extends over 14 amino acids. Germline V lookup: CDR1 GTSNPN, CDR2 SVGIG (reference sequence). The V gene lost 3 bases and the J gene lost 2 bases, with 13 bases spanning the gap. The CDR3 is CAWRETGINYGYTF. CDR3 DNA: TGTGCCTGGAGAGAGACAGGTATAAACTATGGCTACACCTTC.

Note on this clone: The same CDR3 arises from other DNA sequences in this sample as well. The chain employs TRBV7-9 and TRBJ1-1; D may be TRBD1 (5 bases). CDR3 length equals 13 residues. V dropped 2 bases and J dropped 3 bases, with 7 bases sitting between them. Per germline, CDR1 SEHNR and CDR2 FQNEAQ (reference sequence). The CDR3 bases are TGTGCCAGCAGCTTATCGGGGGACACTGAAGCTTTCTTT. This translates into CASSLSGDTEAFF.

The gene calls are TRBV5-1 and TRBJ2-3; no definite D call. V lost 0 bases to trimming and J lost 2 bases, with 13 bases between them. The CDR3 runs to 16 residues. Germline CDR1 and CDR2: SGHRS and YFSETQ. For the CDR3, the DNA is TGCGCCAGCAGCTTGGCAGTAGCCGATTTCACAGATACGCAGTATTTT. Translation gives CASSLAVADFTDTQYF.